This T cell receptor beta chain was sequenced during a study of beta chain features in type 1 diabetes. Study results and limitations: Comparison showed that naive, central memory and Treg TCRB repertoires appeared more similar among patients than among healthy donors. In all four CD4+ subsets, TCRB CDR3 length was significantly, moderately reduced in type 1 diabetes.

By way of CD45RO/CCR7/CD25/CD127/CD95/CD27, the CD4+ regulatory, stem cell-like memory, central memory and naive cells were sorted. What was sequenced were expressed TCRB transcripts, since all of the isolated RNA had been reverse transcribed. Profiling relied on immunoSEQ multiplex PCR, and the TCRdb table lists in-frame clones only, not all of them. The sample shows about 900,000 clones, 15% to 20% of them seen only once. As for this clone: Antigen: not known.

Trimming at V came to 3 bases and at J to 1 base, leaving 10 bases not matched to a gene. CDR1 SGHDT and CDR2 YYEEEE come from the germline V gene. CDR3 length: 17 amino acids. The sample taken for sequencing was naive CD4+ T cells from blood. The chain is built from TRBV5-6 and TRBJ2-7, with 10 nucleotides matching TRBD2. The sequence was collected from a woman between 18 and 29 years old in good health. The CDR3: CASSSDFSGRPSYEQYF. The CDR3 region has the DNA TGTGCCAGCAGCTCAGACTTTAGCGGGAGGCCTTCCTACGAGCAGTACTTC.